The subject of this entry is one T cell receptor beta chain. As yet, its antigen is unknown. This record comes from a study of OX40 agonist ivuxolimab in advanced cancers. Study-wide background: Partial responses occurred in three patients (one hepatocellular carcinoma, two cutaneous melanoma). General study results and limits: In CD8+ T cells, expanded clones were on average more numerous than in CD4+. Low levels of normalized T-cell clonal expansion also appeared in some nonresponders. Partly responding patients at 0.1-3.0 mg/kg showed some of the smallest clonal expansion.

The CDR3 loop spans 14 amino acids. V dropped 7 bases and J dropped 7; count of bases not matched to a gene: 12. Per the germline V gene, CDR1 is MNHEY and CDR2 is SVGAGI. Assay: immunoSEQ multiplex PCR; the TCRdb copy retains only in-frame clones and omits some. Of over 95,000 clones listed, more than 85% are singletons. The source is an adult with an advanced solid tumor such as melanoma, head and neck, liver or kidney cancer. Sample: CD4+ or CD8+ T cells sorted from blood, taken in a trial of the OX40 agonist ivuxolimab. The chain joins TRBV6-5 to TRBJ1-2; 7 nucleotides line up with TRBD1. The CDR3 coding sequence is TGTGCCAGCAAAAAGGGGAGGGGGCGCGGTGGCTACACCTTC. Protein: CASKKGRGRGGYTF.